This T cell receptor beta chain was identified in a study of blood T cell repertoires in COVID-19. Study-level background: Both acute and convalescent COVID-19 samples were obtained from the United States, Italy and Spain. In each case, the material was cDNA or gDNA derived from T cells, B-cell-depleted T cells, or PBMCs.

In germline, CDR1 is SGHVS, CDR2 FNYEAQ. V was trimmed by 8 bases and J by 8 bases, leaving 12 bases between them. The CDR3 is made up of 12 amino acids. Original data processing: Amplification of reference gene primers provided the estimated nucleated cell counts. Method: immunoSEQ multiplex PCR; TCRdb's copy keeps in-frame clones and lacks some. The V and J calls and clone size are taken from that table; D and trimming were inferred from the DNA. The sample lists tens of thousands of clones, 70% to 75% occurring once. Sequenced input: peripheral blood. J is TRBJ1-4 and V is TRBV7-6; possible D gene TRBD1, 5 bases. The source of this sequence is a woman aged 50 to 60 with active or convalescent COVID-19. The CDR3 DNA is TGTGCCAGCCGCGGAAGGGGAGAAAAACTGTTTTTT. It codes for CASRGRGEKLFF.